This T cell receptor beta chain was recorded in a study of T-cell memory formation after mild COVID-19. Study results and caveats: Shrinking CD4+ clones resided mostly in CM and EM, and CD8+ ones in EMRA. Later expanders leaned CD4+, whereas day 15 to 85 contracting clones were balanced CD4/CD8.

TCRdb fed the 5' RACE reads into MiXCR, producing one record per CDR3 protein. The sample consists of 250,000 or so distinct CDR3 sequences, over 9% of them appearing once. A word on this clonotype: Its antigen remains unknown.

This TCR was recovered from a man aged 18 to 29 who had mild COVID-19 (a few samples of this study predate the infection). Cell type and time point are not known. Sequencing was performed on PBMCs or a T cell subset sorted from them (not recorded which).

DNA for the CDR3: TGCGCCAGCAGCTTGGGAAGGGGGTACACCGGGGAGCTGTTTTTT. Its translation is CASSLGRGYTGELFF. The chain joins TRBV5-1 to TRBJ2-2; D might be TRBD1 (6 bases). Trimming cost V 0 bases and J 3 bases, with 9 bases left between them. Per germline, CDR1 SGHRS and CDR2 YFSETQ. The CDR3 is made up of 15 amino acids.